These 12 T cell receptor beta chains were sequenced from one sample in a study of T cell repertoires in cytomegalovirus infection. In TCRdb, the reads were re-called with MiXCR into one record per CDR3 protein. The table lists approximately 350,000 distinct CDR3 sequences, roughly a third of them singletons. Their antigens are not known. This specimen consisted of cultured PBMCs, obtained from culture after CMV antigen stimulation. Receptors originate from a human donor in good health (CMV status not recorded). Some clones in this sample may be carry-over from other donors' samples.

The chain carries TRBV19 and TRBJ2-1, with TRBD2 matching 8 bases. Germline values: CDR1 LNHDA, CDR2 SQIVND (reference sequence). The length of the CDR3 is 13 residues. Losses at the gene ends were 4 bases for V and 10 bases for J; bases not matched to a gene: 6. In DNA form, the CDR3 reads TGTGCCAGTAGTAAGACAGGCGGGGGGGAGCAGTTCTTC. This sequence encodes CASSKTGGGEQFF.

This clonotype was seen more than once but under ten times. The DNA of the CDR3 is TGTGCCAGCAGCCACTCCCAGGGGGAGCAGTTCTTC. Encoded protein: CASSHSQGEQFF. This chain links TRBV4-2 with TRBJ2-1, with D perhaps matching TRBD1 (6 bases). V lost 3 bases and J 10 bases, leaving 10 bases between the germline ends. This CDR3 is 12 amino acids long. Per the germline V gene, CDR1 is LGHNA and CDR2 is YNFKEQ.

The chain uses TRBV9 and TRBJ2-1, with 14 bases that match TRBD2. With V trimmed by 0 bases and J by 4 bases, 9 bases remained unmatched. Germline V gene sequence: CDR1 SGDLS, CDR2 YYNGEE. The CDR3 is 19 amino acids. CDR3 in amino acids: CASSVAGTSGSRGYNEQFF. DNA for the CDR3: TGTGCCAGCAGCGTAGCGGGGACTAGCGGGAGTCGGGGATACAATGAGCAGTTCTTC. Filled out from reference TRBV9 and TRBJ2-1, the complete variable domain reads DSGVTQTPKHLITATGQRVTLRCSPRSGDLSVYWYQQSLDQGLQFLIQYYNGEERAKGNILERFSAQQFPDLHSELNLSSLELGDSALYFCASSVAGTSGSRGYNEQFFGPGTRLTVL.

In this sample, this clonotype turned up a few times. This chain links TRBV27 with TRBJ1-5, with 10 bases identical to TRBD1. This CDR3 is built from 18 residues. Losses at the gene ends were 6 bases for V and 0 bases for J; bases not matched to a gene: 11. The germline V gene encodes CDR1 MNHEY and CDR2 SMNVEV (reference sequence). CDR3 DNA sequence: TGTGCCAGCAGCATACCGGGACAGGGGAAAAATAGCAATCAGCCCCAGCATTTT. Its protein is CASSIPGQGKNSNQPQHF.

The CDR3 DNA is TGCGCCAGCAGCTTCGGGGGCGAGGGATCACCCCTCCACTTT. As protein: CASSFGGEGSPLHF. This sequence joins TRBV5-1 and TRBJ1-6; tentatively, D is TRBD1 (6 bases). V was pared by 2 bases and J by 10 bases, with 13 bases between. Germline V gene lookup returns CDR1 SGHRS and CDR2 YFSETQ. The CDR3 spans 14 residues.

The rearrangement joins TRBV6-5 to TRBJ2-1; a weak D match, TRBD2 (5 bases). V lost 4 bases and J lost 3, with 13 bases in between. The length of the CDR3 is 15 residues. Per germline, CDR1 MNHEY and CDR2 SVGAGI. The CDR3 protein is CASSSYSRDYNEQFF. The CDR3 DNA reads TGTGCCAGCAGTTCGTATTCACGGGACTACAATGAGCAGTTCTTC.

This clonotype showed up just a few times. In DNA, the CDR3 is TGCGCCAGCAGCCATGACCCTAGGGGCAGGGTACATTCACCCCTCCACTTT. It yields the protein CASSHDPRGRVHSPLHF. This rearrangement joins TRBV4-1 to TRBJ1-6, with D possibly TRBD1 on 5 matching bases. CDR1 is MGHRA, CDR2 YSYEKL, per germline. The V and J ends lost 3 bases and 8 bases respectively, with 20 bases between them. This CDR3 has 17 amino acids.

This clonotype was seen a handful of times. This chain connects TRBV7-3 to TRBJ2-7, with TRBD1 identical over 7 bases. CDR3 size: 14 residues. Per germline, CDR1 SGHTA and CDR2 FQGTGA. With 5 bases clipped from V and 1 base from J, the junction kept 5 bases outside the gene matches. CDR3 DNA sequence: TGTGCCAGCAGCGCCGGGACAGCTTCCTACGAGCAGTACTTC. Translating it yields CASSAGTASYEQYF. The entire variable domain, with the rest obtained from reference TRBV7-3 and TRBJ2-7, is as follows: GAGVSQTPSNKVTEKGKYVELRCDPISGHTALYWYRQSLGQGPEFLIYFQGTGAADDSGLPNDRFFAVRPEGSVSTLKIQRTERGDSAVYLCASSAGTASYEQYFGPGTRLTVT.

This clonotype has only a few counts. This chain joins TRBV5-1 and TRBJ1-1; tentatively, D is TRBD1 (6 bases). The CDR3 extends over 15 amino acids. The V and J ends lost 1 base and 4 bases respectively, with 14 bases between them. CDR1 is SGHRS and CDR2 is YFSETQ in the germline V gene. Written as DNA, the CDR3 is TGCGCCAGCAGCTTGCTAGGACAGACGGCCACTGAAGCTTTCTTT. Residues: CASSLLGQTATEAFF.

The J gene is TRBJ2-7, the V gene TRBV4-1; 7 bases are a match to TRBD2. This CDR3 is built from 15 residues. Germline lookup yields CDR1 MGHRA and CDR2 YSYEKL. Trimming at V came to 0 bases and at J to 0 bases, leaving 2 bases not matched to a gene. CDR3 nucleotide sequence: TGCGCCAGCAGCCAAGAGGGGACTAACTCCTACGAGCAGTACTTC. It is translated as CASSQEGTNSYEQYF.

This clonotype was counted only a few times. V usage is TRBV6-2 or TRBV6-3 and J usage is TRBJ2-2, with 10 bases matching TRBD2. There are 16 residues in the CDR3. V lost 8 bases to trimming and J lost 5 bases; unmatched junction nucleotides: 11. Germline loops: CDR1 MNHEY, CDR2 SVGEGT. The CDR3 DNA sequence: TGTGCCAGCCTCCGGTTAGCGGGAGGTGGTACCGGGGAGCTGTTTTTT. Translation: CASLRLAGGGTGELFF.

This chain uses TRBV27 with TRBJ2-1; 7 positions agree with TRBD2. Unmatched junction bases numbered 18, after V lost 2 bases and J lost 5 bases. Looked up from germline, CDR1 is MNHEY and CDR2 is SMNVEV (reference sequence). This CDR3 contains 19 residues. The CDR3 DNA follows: TGTGCCAGCAGTTTAGACGGCTATGGGTGGGAGGGCGAAAACAATGAGCAGTTCTTC. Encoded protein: CASSLDGYGWEGENNEQFF.